A single sample gave rise to the 10 T cell receptor beta chains below, sequenced in a study of T cell responses to AZD1222 COVID-19 vaccine. Data came from immunoSEQ multiplex PCR; TCRdb stores just in-frame clones and leaves some out. The profile shows under 200,000 clones, just over 90% of them singletons. This specimen consisted of peripheral blood, obtained on day 0 of AZD1222 vaccination. These receptor sequences come from an adult in good health.

This clone appeared a single time. The chain joins TRBV2 to TRBJ1-3; 10 bases line up with TRBD1. Germline V lookup: CDR1 SNHLY, CDR2 FYNNEI. This CDR3 has 17 residues. The ends lost 5 bases at V and 1 base at J; junction bases unmatched: 8. CDR3 bases: TGTGCCAGCAGTCAAACGGGACAGGGGTTGTCTGGAAACACCATATATTTT. Protein product: CASSQTGQGLSGNTIYF.

The chain is built from TRBV18 and TRBJ1-6; 7 bases map to TRBD1. The CDR3 loop spans 14 amino acids. Germline V gene sequence: CDR1 KGHSH, CDR2 LQKENI. V trimming: 2 bases; J trimming: 10 bases; junction bases outside the gene matches: 5. CDR3 sequence (DNA): TGTGCCAGCTCACCAGACAGGGTTGGATCACCCCTCCACTTT. As protein: CASSPDRVGSPLHF.

This rearrangement joins TRBV6-5 to TRBJ1-4; 7 nucleotides align to TRBD1. The J segment lost 7 bases and the V segment lost 2 bases, leaving 4 bases of the junction unmatched. CDR1 and CDR2 from the germline V gene are MNHEY and SVGAGI. This CDR3 has 14 residues. As DNA, the CDR3 is TGTGCCAGCAGTTACGTGGCAGGGGGTGAAAAACTGTTTTTT. Translating gives CASSYVAGGEKLFF.

This clone was seen only once. J is TRBJ2-2 and V is TRBV5-5; 7 bases line up with TRBD2. Germline V gene data show CDR1 as SGHKS and CDR2 as YYEKEE (reference sequence). The CDR3 has 19 residues. Trimming cost V 2 bases and J 0 bases; bases outside gene matches: 13. The CDR3 loop reads CASSLGSSGMNANTGELFF. The CDR3 DNA is TGTGCCAGCAGCTTAGGGTCGAGCGGGATGAACGCGAACACCGGGGAGCTGTTTTTT.

V is TRBV6-5 and J is TRBJ1-2; D perhaps matches TRBD1 (6 bases). CDR3 length: 14 amino acids. V lost 7 bases and J 4 bases, leaving 16 bases between the germline ends. CDR1 is MNHEY and CDR2 is SVGAGI in the germline V gene. CDR3 coding DNA: TGTGCCAGCAACCCGAGACAGGCTTTCTATGGCTACACCTTC. This translates into CASNPRQAFYGYTF.

The chain combines TRBV18 with TRBJ1-2; 11 bases are a match to TRBD1. Losses at the gene ends were 3 bases for V and 3 bases for J; bases not matched to a gene: 6. CDR3 size: 16 residues. Germline V gene sequence: CDR1 KGHSH, CDR2 LQKENI. CDR3 coding DNA: TGTGCCAGCTCACCCCGGGACAGGGGGACGGACTATGGCTACACCTTC. This sequence encodes CASSPRDRGTDYGYTF.

The chain is built from TRBV28 and TRBJ1-2, with TRBD1 identical over 9 bases. V dropped 4 bases and J dropped 11; count of bases not matched to a gene: 14. The CDR3 has 15 amino acids. Germline loops: CDR1 MDHEN, CDR2 SYDVKM. The CDR3 DNA reads TGTGCCAGCAGTTCTTTACAGGGGGCAACGGGTATATACACCTTC. Its protein product is CASSSLQGATGIYTF.

The genes are TRBV28 and TRBJ2-1, with TRBD2 matching 8 bases. From germline, CDR1 is MDHEN and CDR2 SYDVKM. This CDR3 comprises 16 residues. Trimming took 6 bases from V and 5 from J; bases not matched to a gene: 12. CDR3 in amino acids: CASSSGGSGGNNEQFF. CDR3 in DNA: TGTGCCAGCAGCTCTGGCGGGAGCGGGGGCAACAATGAGCAGTTCTTC.

The J gene is TRBJ1-4, the V gene TRBV18; maybe TRBD1 (6 bases). CDR3 length: 15 amino acids. Germline loops: CDR1 KGHSH, CDR2 LQKENI. With 3 bases removed from V and 5 bases from J, the gap between germline ends came to 13 bases. Here the CDR3 reads CASSPQGILNEKLFF. The CDR3 coding sequence is TGTGCCAGCTCACCTCAGGGGATTCTAAATGAAAAACTGTTTTTT.

In its sample, this clone was seen once. The chain uses TRBV5-1 and TRBJ2-7, with TRBD2 as a possible D gene (5 bases). CDR3 length equals 14 residues. Trimming pared 4 bases from V and 0 bases from J, leaving 11 bases between. Germline loops: CDR1 SGHRS, CDR2 YFSETQ. The CDR3 is CASSVGLSSYEQYF. In DNA form, the CDR3 reads TGCGCCAGCAGCGTCGGACTGAGCTCCTACGAGCAGTACTTC.